This entry lists 18 T cell receptor beta chains sequenced from one sample in a study of tumor-infiltrating lymphocytes in primary liver carcinoma. For blood RNA, unsorted whole blood served as the source, and germline DNA was extracted too. Synthesis of TCR beta cDNA was carried out from 450 to 500 ng total RNA with a constant-region primer. ARM-PCR, slightly modified, supplied the TCR beta libraries through three nested multiplex PCR rounds. The opening two PCR rounds, about 11 cycles each, paired TRBV1-TRBV30 forward primers with a C-beta reverse primer. TCRdb called the multiplex PCR reads again in MiXCR, with one record for every CDR3 protein. Among a few hundred thousand distinct CDR3 sequences listed, roughly 60% were seen once. The sample comprised peripheral blood. The receptors were sampled from a woman aged 25 to 45 with primary liver carcinoma and hepatitis B virus infection.

This clonotype has a single count. The junction departs from the called germline gene at one end, perhaps through a read error. The chain couples TRBV6-5 to TRBJ1-1; 12 nucleotides match TRBD1. The CDR3 has 15 amino acids. Germline CDR1 and CDR2: MNHEY and SVGAGI. The DNA for the CDR3 is TGTACCAGCAGTTACACGGGACAGGGGGCAACTGAAGCTTTCTTC. Its protein product is CTSSYTGQGATEAFF.

This clonotype was detected only once. A much larger clone lies a single base off, so this may be a read error. The rearrangement uses TRBV6-2 or TRBV6-3 and TRBJ2-2; no firm D call. The V end lost 0 bases, the J end lost 0 bases, and 11 bases lay between the germline ends. The germline gives CDR1 MNHEY, CDR2 SVGEGT. The CDR3 covers 17 residues. CDR3 DNA sequence: TGTGCCAGCAGTTACTCTCGGAGCGCCGCGAACACCGGGGAGCTGTTTTTT. Translating it yields CASSYSRSAANTGELFF.

This clonotype was recorded a few times. The rearrangement uses TRBV30 and TRBJ2-2; possibly TRBD2 for D (6 bases). This CDR3 is 19 amino acids long. From germline, CDR1 is GTSNPN and CDR2 SVGIG (reference sequence). The ends were cut back, 3 bases at V and 4 bases at J, with 27 bases in the middle. The CDR3 sequence is CAWRDFRDGSMEGTGELFF. The CDR3 bases are TGTGCCTGGAGGGACTTCCGGGATGGGTCTATGGAGGGCACCGGGGAGCTGTTTTTT. The full variable domain, rest sourced from reference TRBV30 and TRBJ2-2, is SQTIHQWPATLVQPVGSPLSLECTVEGTSNPNLYWYRQAAGRGLQLLFYSVGIGQISSEVPQNLSASRPQDRQFILSSKKLLLSDSGFYLCAWRDFRDGSMEGTGELFFGEGSRLTVL.

The chain carries TRBV11-2 and TRBJ2-7; no reliable D call. Trimming shortened V by 4 bases and J by 8 bases, and 9 bases separated the two germline ends. CDR3 length equals 11 residues. Germline lookup yields CDR1 SGHAT and CDR2 FQNNGV. The CDR3 loop reads CASSSAIKQYF. The DNA for the CDR3 is TGTGCCAGCAGCTCTGCTATCAAGCAGTACTTC.

With respect to this clonotype: Germline is not matched at one junction end, which may reflect a read error. The rearrangement uses TRBV5-1 and TRBJ2-2; 9 nucleotides line up with TRBD2. The CDR3 totals 16 residues. Per germline, CDR1 SGHRS and CDR2 YFSETQ. The CDR3: CASSLTRGRATGELSF. Written as DNA, the CDR3 is TGCGCCAGCAGCTTGACTCGCGGGAGGGCCACCGGGGAGCTGTCTTTT.

The chain recombines TRBV5-4 with TRBJ2-2; 11 bases line up with TRBD2. Trimming at V came to 4 bases and at J to 6 bases, leaving 5 bases not matched to a gene. The V gene's germline CDR1 is SGHNT and CDR2 YYREEE (reference sequence). CDR3 size: 15 residues. The CDR3 region is CASSPLAGEAGELFF. The CDR3 nucleotides read TGTGCCAGCAGCCCACTAGCGGGAGAGGCCGGGGAGCTGTTTTTT.

This sequence joins TRBV11-3 and TRBJ2-5; D perhaps matches TRBD2 (7 bases). The CDR3 runs 15 residues. Trimming took 5 bases from V and 5 from J, leaving 18 bases between them. The germline CDR1 and CDR2 sequences are SGHNT and YENEEA. CDR3: CASSIGGANRETQYF. The CDR3 bases are TGTGCCAGCAGCATAGGGGGGGCGAACCGGGAGACCCAGTACTTC.

This chain connects TRBV25-1 to TRBJ2-7; TRBD2 matches 8 bases. V was pared by 5 bases and J by 0 bases, with 9 bases of the junction left unmatched. The germline CDR1 and CDR2 sequences are MGHDK and SYGVNS. CDR3 size: 16 residues. The CDR3 region is CASSSTSGGASYEQYF. The CDR3, as DNA: TGTGCCAGCAGTAGCACTAGCGGAGGGGCCTCCTACGAGCAGTACTTC.

For this clonotype: A read error may produce the germline difference seen at one junction end. V usage is TRBV11-2 and J usage is TRBJ1-2; D gene ambiguous. The CDR3 loop spans 12 amino acids. The germline V gene encodes CDR1 SGHAT and CDR2 FQNNGV. The CDR3 loop reads CVSSSSQAAVTF. The DNA for the CDR3 is TGTGTCAGCAGCTCATCGCAGGCCGCGGTCACCTTC.

V is TRBV5-5 and J is TRBJ2-1; D uncertain. The CDR3 contains 14 residues. V was pared by 1 base and J by 7 bases, with 12 bases between. Per the germline V gene, CDR1 is SGHKS and CDR2 is YYEKEE (reference sequence). The CDR3 sequence: CASSLTSSWNEQFF. The CDR3 DNA sequence: TGTGCCAGCAGCTTGACCTCCAGCTGGAATGAGCAGTTCTTC. The full variable domain, with the rest looked up from reference TRBV5-5 and TRBJ2-1, is DAGVTQSPTHLIKTRGQQVTLRCSPISGHKSVSWYQQVLGQGPQFIFQYYEKEERGRGNFPDRFSARQFPNYSSELNVNALLLGDSALYLCASSLTSSWNEQFFGPGTRLTVL.

The CDR3: CASSPSRGRASYEQYF. CDR3 nucleotides: TGTGCCAGCAGCCCCTCTCGAGGGAGGGCCTCCTACGAGCAGTACTTC. The V call is TRBV7-9, the J call TRBJ2-7, with 7 bases that match TRBD2. The germline V gene has CDR1 SEHNR and CDR2 FQNEAQ (reference sequence). This CDR3 is 16 amino acids long. Trimming cost V 5 bases and J 0 bases; bases outside gene matches: 10.

V usage is TRBV29-1 and J usage is TRBJ1-1; D is possibly TRBD1 (5 bases). Trimming pared 1 base from V and 2 bases from J, leaving 14 bases between. Germline assignment: CDR1 SQVTM and CDR2 ANQGSEA. The CDR3 contains 15 residues. The CDR3 region is CSVEGGGGSNTEAFF. The CDR3, as DNA: TGCAGCGTTGAAGGCGGGGGAGGGAGTAACACTGAAGCTTTCTTT. Supplemented by reference TRBV29-1 and TRBJ1-1, the full variable domain reads SAVISQKPSRDICQRGTSLTIQCQVDSQVTMMFWYRQQPGQSLTLIATANQGSEATYESGFVIDKFPISRPNLTFSTLTVSNMSPEDSSIYLCSVEGGGGSNTEAFFGQGTRLTVV.

This rearrangement joins TRBV12-5 to TRBJ2-2, with D uncertain. Trimming removed 6 bases at V and 10 bases at J, with 12 bases between. The CDR3 loop spans 12 amino acids. Germline CDR1 LGHNT, CDR2 FRNRAP. The chain's CDR3 is CASGYEIVELFF. In DNA form, the CDR3 reads TGTGCTAGTGGATATGAGATCGTGGAGCTGTTTTTT.

The chain is built from TRBV5-6 and TRBJ1-1, with D unresolved. This CDR3 is built from 16 residues. V lost 2 bases to trimming and J lost 0 bases, with 14 bases between them. Germline loops: CDR1 SGHDT, CDR2 YYEEEE. The CDR3 loop reads CASSLSPRAVNTEAFF. The CDR3 DNA sequence: TGTGCCAGCAGCTTATCCCCAAGGGCCGTGAACACTGAAGCTTTCTTT.

CDR3 nucleotide sequence: TGCAGTGCTAGATCTATAGAGGACTATGGCTACACCTTC. It is translated as CSARSIEDYGYTF. The chain carries TRBV20-1 and TRBJ1-2; no firm D call. The germline CDR1 and CDR2 sequences are DFQATT and SNEGSKA (reference sequence). V was clipped by 2 bases and J by 3 bases, with 10 bases between them. The CDR3 spans 13 residues.

Worth noting for this clonotype: This may stem from a read error, because a much larger clone lies one nucleotide away. The conserved phenylalanine or tryptophan normally closing the CDR3 is absent here, so this likely arose from a read error. The CDR3 nucleotides read TGCGCCAGCAGCCAAGACAGAGAGCAGTACTTA. This sequence encodes CASSQDREQYL. The V and J genes are TRBV4-1 and TRBJ2-7; D uncertain. This CDR3 is built from 11 residues. Germline CDR1 MGHRA, CDR2 YSYEKL. V lost 0 bases, J lost 7 bases, and 4 bases lay in between.

In regard to this clonotype: A read error may account for a junction end that differs from germline. The rearrangement links TRBV11-1 to TRBJ2-3; D assignment may be TRBD1 or TRBD2 (5 bases each). Germline CDR1 is SGHAT and CDR2 is FQDESV (reference sequence). The CDR3 has 14 amino acids. The DNA for the CDR3 is TGTGCCAGCGGATCAGGGAGAGGCACGGATACGCAATATTTT. Protein: CASGSGRGTDTQYF. Using reference TRBV11-1 and TRBJ2-3 for the parts outside the CDR3, the full variable domain is EAEVAQSPRYKITEKSQAVAFWCDPISGHATLYWYRQILGQGPELLVQFQDESVVDDSQLPKDRFSAERLKGVDSTLKIQPAELGDSAMYLCASGSGRGTDTQYFGPGTRLTVL.

This clonotype was found a few times. V is TRBV5-4 and J is TRBJ1-1; 9 bases are a match to TRBD1. With V trimmed by 5 bases and J by 9 bases, 11 bases remained unmatched. This CDR3 has 14 residues. Per germline, CDR1 SGHNT and CDR2 YYREEE (reference sequence). The CDR3 region is CASRVGTGTEKAFF. In DNA, the CDR3 is TGTGCCAGCAGGGTCGGGACAGGGACCGAAAAAGCTTTCTTT. Full variable domain (missing parts from reference TRBV5-4 and TRBJ1-1): ETGVTQSPTHLIKTRGQQVTLRCSSQSGHNTVSWYQQALGQGPQFIFQYYREEENGRGNFPPRFSGLQFPNYSSELNVNALELDDSALYLCASRVGTGTEKAFFGQGTRLTVV.